The 29 T cell receptor beta chains reported below all come from one sample, sequenced in a study of response to subunit inactivated influenza vaccine. Via MiXCR, TCRdb re-called the RT-PCR reads, giving one row per CDR3 protein. The sample contains roughly 540,000 distinct CDR3 sequences, roughly 23% of which appear only once. This same sample was also part of a study on T cells expressing NK-cell markers. That work adds: Template switching by 5'RACE with UMIs generated the TCR beta cDNA.

The sample in question was CD4+ T cells sorted from PBMCs, obtained 11 to 12 days after vaccination. The receptors shown here come from a man aged 50-60 years who received an inactivated influenza vaccine.

The chain links TRBV6-5 to TRBJ2-2; TRBD2 aligns across 7 bases. CDR1 is MNHEY, CDR2 SVGAGI, per germline. Trimming cost V 5 bases and J 0 bases; bases outside gene matches: 3. The CDR3 totals 15 residues. CDR3 bases: TGTGCCAGCAGTACTACTAGCGCGAACACCGGGGAGCTGTTTTTT. It codes for CASSTTSANTGELFF.

There are a few counts of this clonotype. The chain combines TRBV15 with TRBJ2-7, with D uncertain. V lost 1 base and J lost 2, with 9 bases in between. Germline lookup yields CDR1 LNHNV and CDR2 YYDKDF (reference sequence). This CDR3 has 14 amino acids. This CDR3 reads CATSRVSETYEQYF. CDR3 DNA: TGTGCCACCAGCAGAGTAAGTGAGACCTACGAGCAGTACTTC.

The rearrangement joins TRBV5-1 to TRBJ1-1, with 9 bases that match TRBD1. Germline V gene sequence: CDR1 SGHRS, CDR2 YFSETQ. V shed 4 bases and J 8 bases; nucleotides not matched to a gene: 9. The CDR3 is 14 residues long. CDR3 DNA sequence: TGCGCCAGCAGCCCACCTACCGGGACAGGGGAAGCTTTCTTT. Translated, it gives CASSPPTGTGEAFF.

The chain links TRBV4-1 to TRBJ2-1; D is possibly TRBD1 or TRBD2 (5 bases each). The length of the CDR3 is 15 residues. Between the trimmed V and J ends, which lost 3 bases and 5 bases, there was a span of 14 bases. Germline values: CDR1 MGHRA, CDR2 YSYEKL. CDR3: CASSQPWDGHNEQFF. In DNA, the CDR3 is TGCGCCAGCAGCCAGCCCTGGGACGGACACAATGAGCAGTTCTTC.

V and J are TRBV5-1 and TRBJ2-5; TRBD2 agrees at 9 bases. Germline-derived CDR1 and CDR2 are SGHRS and YFSETQ. Trimming at V came to 3 bases and at J to 6 bases, leaving 9 bases not matched to a gene. The CDR3 extends over 15 amino acids. The CDR3 DNA sequence: TGCGCCAGCAGCTCTAATAGCGGGGGCTGGAAGACCCAGTACTTC. Translation gives CASSSNSGGWKTQYF.

This clonotype was seen a handful of times. The CDR3 DNA reads TGCAGTGCTAGGTTGCTAGCGGGAGGCTTTAACGAGCAGTTCTTC. Its translation: CSARLLAGGFNEQFF. The gene calls are TRBV20-1 and TRBJ2-1, with 11 bases aligning to TRBD2. The CDR3 has 15 amino acids. Germline CDR1 and CDR2: DFQATT and SNEGSKA (reference sequence). V was pared by 3 bases and J by 10 bases, with 11 bases of the junction left unmatched.

This clonotype was picked up many times. The J gene is TRBJ2-3, the V gene TRBV6-7, with TRBD2 matching over 8 bases. TRBV6-7 is flagged as an ORF with uncertain function. J was trimmed by 1 base and V by 5 bases; bases with no gene match: 14. The length of the CDR3 is 18 residues. The CDR3 spells CASSPREAAGGRTDTQYF. CDR3 nucleotide sequence: TGTGCCAGCAGTCCCCGAGAGGCGGCGGGGGGCCGCACAGATACGCAGTATTTT.

This chain joins TRBV11-2 and TRBJ1-4; TRBD1 matches 7 bases. Germline trimming cut 3 bases from V and 5 bases from J; bases unmatched to any gene: 6. CDR1 is SGHAT, CDR2 FQNNGV, per germline. This CDR3 contains 15 residues. The CDR3 spells CASSLEGAGNEKLFF. For the CDR3, the DNA is TGTGCCAGCAGCTTGGAGGGGGCGGGGAATGAAAAACTGTTTTTT.

The rearrangement links TRBV5-1 to TRBJ2-4; 10 positions agree with TRBD1. Germline V gene data show CDR1 as SGHRS and CDR2 as YFSETQ. The CDR3 totals 14 residues. The V gene end was trimmed by 0 bases and the J gene end by 10 bases; junction bases not matched to a gene: 4. The CDR3 protein is CASSLDPGQGIQYF. CDR3 nucleotides: TGCGCCAGCAGCTTGGATCCGGGACAGGGGATTCAGTACTTC.

This chain links TRBV7-2 with TRBJ1-3; 9 bases map to TRBD1. CDR3 length equals 16 residues. The V segment lost 7 bases and the J segment 7 bases; nucleotides outside the gene matches: 14. Germline assignment: CDR1 SGHTA and CDR2 FQGNSA. CDR3 in amino acids: CASTPLADRGGNTIYF. CDR3 nucleotide sequence: TGTGCCAGCACCCCATTAGCGGACAGGGGTGGCAACACCATATATTTT.

This clonotype came up a few times. The chain combines TRBV20-1 with TRBJ2-1; 7 positions agree with TRBD1. The CDR3 is 11 residues long. Germline assignment: CDR1 DFQATT and CDR2 SNEGSKA (reference sequence). The CDR3 is CMGRGGTEQFF. CDR3 nucleotide sequence: TGCATGGGTCGAGGGGGCACTGAGCAGTTCTTC.

The chain carries TRBV11-2 and TRBJ2-7, with 11 bases matching TRBD2. The CDR3 has 16 residues. Germline assignment: CDR1 SGHAT and CDR2 FQNNGV. With V trimmed by 5 bases and J by 6 bases, 12 bases remained unmatched. The CDR3 nucleotides read TGTGCCAGCAGCCCGATTAGCGGGAGGGCCGGGGGCGAGCAGTACTTC. Protein sequence: CASSPISGRAGGEQYF.

The table lists this clonotype with a few counts. The V gene is TRBV7-2, the J gene TRBJ1-6; no reliable D call. V gave up 2 bases and J gave up 14 bases, with 19 bases separating them. CDR1 is SGHTA and CDR2 is FQGNSA in the germline V gene. The CDR3 is 15 amino acids. Here the CDR3 reads CASSLRGTTIWALHF. The DNA of the CDR3 is TGTGCCAGCAGCTTACGTGGCACCACAATTTGGGCCCTCCACTTT.

This chain connects TRBV20-1 to TRBJ1-1; TRBD1 agrees at 9 bases. Trimming cost V 6 bases and J 3 bases; bases outside gene matches: 5. Germline V gene data show CDR1 as DFQATT and CDR2 as SNEGSKA (reference sequence). The CDR3 totals 13 residues. The CDR3 DNA reads TGCAGTGCAAACAGGGGGCGGCACACTGAAGCTTTCTTT. The encoded protein is CSANRGRHTEAFF.

This clonotype was picked up many times. The chain uses TRBV9 and TRBJ2-7; D may be TRBD1 (6 bases). V gave up 2 bases and J gave up 2 bases, with 14 bases separating them. This CDR3 has 15 amino acids. Germline lookup yields CDR1 SGDLS and CDR2 YYNGEE. This chain's CDR3 is CASSVRGSGAYEQYF. In DNA, the CDR3 is TGTGCCAGCAGCGTGAGGGGGAGTGGGGCCTACGAGCAGTACTTC.

This rearrangement joins TRBV29-1 to TRBJ2-1; 13 bases align to TRBD2. Trimming removed 5 bases from V and 5 bases from J; junction bases left unmatched: 6. Germline V gene lookup returns CDR1 SQVTM and CDR2 ANQGSEA. The CDR3 runs to 15 residues. DNA for the CDR3: TGCAGCGTTTATGGACTAGCGGGAGTTGACAATGAGCAGTTCTTC. This encodes CSVYGLAGVDNEQFF.

V is TRBV5-5 and J is TRBJ2-1; D is ambiguous. Trimming shortened V by 4 bases and J by 9 bases, and 8 bases separated the two germline ends. CDR3 length equals 11 residues. CDR1 and CDR2 from the germline V gene are SGHKS and YYEKEE (reference sequence). The CDR3 sequence is CASSPQGEQFF. The CDR3 coding sequence is TGTGCCAGCAGCCCCCAAGGTGAGCAGTTCTTC.

The J gene is TRBJ2-1, the V gene TRBV10-3, with 8 positions matching TRBD2. Trimming took 4 bases from V and 5 from J; bases not matched to a gene: 4. This CDR3 is built from 14 residues. Germline CDR1 reads ENHRY; CDR2 reads SYGVKD. The chain's CDR3 is CAISVGGGDNEQFF. The DNA for the CDR3 is TGTGCCATCAGTGTCGGGGGGGGTGACAATGAGCAGTTCTTC.

J is TRBJ1-4 and V is TRBV5-1, with D tentatively TRBD1 (6 bases). From germline, CDR1 is SGHRS and CDR2 YFSETQ. Trimming took off 0 bases at V and 7 bases at J, with 10 bases between the two ends. The CDR3 loop spans 14 amino acids. The CDR3: CASSLAGVTEKLFF. The CDR3 nucleotides read TGCGCCAGCAGCTTGGCAGGGGTAACTGAAAAACTGTTTTTT.

This clonotype was recorded at least ten times. The chain employs TRBV12-3 or TRBV12-4 and TRBJ2-5; D could derive from TRBD1 or TRBD2 (5 bases each). V gave up 5 bases and J gave up 5 bases, with 15 bases separating them. This CDR3 has 14 residues. The CDR3 coding sequence is TGTGCCAGCAGTGCCCGGAACAGGAGGGAGACCCAGTACTTC. The encoded protein is CASSARNRRETQYF.

The chain is built from TRBV7-8 and TRBJ2-1, with D perhaps being TRBD1 or TRBD2 (5 bases each). Looked up from germline, CDR1 is SGHVS and CDR2 is FQNEAQ. Trimming left V 8 bases short and J 6 bases short, with 11 bases between. There are 12 residues in the CDR3. CDR3 region: CASGTLGNEQFF. The CDR3 nucleotides read TGTGCCAGCGGGACCCTGGGCAATGAGCAGTTCTTC.

The chain recombines TRBV7-9 with TRBJ2-1, with unresolved D. Between the trimmed V and J ends, which lost 8 bases and 2 bases, there was a span of 13 bases. The CDR3 consists of 14 residues. Germline-derived CDR1 and CDR2 are SEHNR and FQNEAQ (reference sequence). The CDR3, as DNA: TGTGCCAGCCCCCCTAAAGGCGCCTACAATGAGCAGTTCTTC. Protein: CASPPKGAYNEQFF.

This clonotype was seen more than once but under ten times. CDR3 sequence reads: CASSPLGTGDEQYF. The CDR3 nucleotides are TGTGCCAGCTCACCTCTGGGAACAGGCGACGAGCAGTACTTC. The rearrangement links TRBV18 to TRBJ2-7, with D perhaps matching TRBD1 (5 bases). This CDR3 is built from 14 residues. Germline CDR1 is KGHSH and CDR2 is LQKENI. Trimming removed 3 bases at V and 5 bases at J, with 14 bases between.

This clonotype has only a few counts. The junction shows a germline mismatch at one end, possibly a read error. The chain couples TRBV10-2 to TRBJ2-3; 7 bases are a match to TRBD2. The CDR3 totals 14 residues. The germline V gene encodes CDR1 WSHSY and CDR2 SAAADI. CDR3 residues: CASMERGSTHTQYF. In nucleotides, the CDR3 is TGCGCCAGCATGGAGCGGGGCAGCACACATACGCAGTATTTT.

This clonotype turned up a few times. The chain links TRBV6-5 to TRBJ1-1; D may be TRBD1 (5 bases). Germline-derived CDR1 and CDR2 are MNHEY and SVGAGI. Trimming stripped 2 bases from V and 7 bases from J, with 14 bases between. The CDR3 covers 14 residues. CDR3 region: CASSYEIGGVEAFF. Written as DNA, the CDR3 is TGTGCCAGCAGTTACGAGATCGGGGGAGTTGAAGCTTTCTTT.

This clonotype was seen a handful of times. The genes are TRBV11-2 and TRBJ2-5; 10 nucleotides agree with TRBD2. Per germline, CDR1 SGHAT and CDR2 FQNNGV. With V trimmed by 6 bases and J by 1 base, 14 bases remained unmatched. The CDR3 length is 18 residues. The CDR3 here is CASRYQPGLASVQETQYF. Written as DNA, the CDR3 is TGTGCCAGCAGGTACCAGCCGGGACTAGCGTCGGTCCAAGAGACCCAGTACTTC.

The table lists this clonotype with many counts. This sequence joins TRBV29-1 and TRBJ2-3; TRBD2 matches 14 bases. This CDR3 has 15 amino acids. With V trimmed by 5 bases and J by 6 bases, 7 bases remained unmatched. The germline V gene encodes CDR1 SQVTM and CDR2 ANQGSEA. In DNA, the CDR3 is TGCAGCGTTCGTTCCGGGACTAGCGGGGGCGATACGCAGTATTTT. Protein: CSVRSGTSGGDTQYF.

The chain uses TRBV20-1 and TRBJ2-4, with D tentatively TRBD1 (5 bases). CDR3 size: 16 residues. With 3 bases removed from V and 0 bases from J, the gap between germline ends came to 15 bases. Germline CDR1 DFQATT, CDR2 SNEGSKA (reference sequence). Here the CDR3 DNA reads TGCAGTGCTAGGCCAACAGCTGGGGCAGCCAAAAACATTCAGTACTTC. Translating gives CSARPTAGAAKNIQYF.

CDR3 sequence: CASSTDRVQAGELFF. The CDR3, as DNA: TGTGCCAGCAGCACAGACAGGGTGCAGGCCGGGGAGCTGTTTTTT. V is TRBV11-2 and J is TRBJ2-2; 7 nucleotides align to TRBD1. V shed 5 bases, J shed 6 bases, and the junction held 9 bases outside the gene matches. Germline-derived CDR1 and CDR2 are SGHAT and FQNNGV. The CDR3 has 15 amino acids.